Sequencing of this TCR beta chain was carried out in a study of PD-L1 blockade in urothelial cancer. Study details: As for prior chemotherapy regimens, patients had received 0 to 3.

Time point specified: pretreatment peripheral blood. The repertoire was sequenced with immunoSEQ multiplex PCR; TCRdb's copy has only in-frame clones and lacks some. This table has around 40,000 clones, more than 85% appearing once. The source material was PBMCs, sampled around atezolizumab (anti-PD-L1) treatment. The receptor comes from a woman aged 55 to 70 with urothelial cancer.

Here the CDR3 DNA reads TGTGCCAGCAGTTATTACAGGGGGCAACAAGAGACCCAGTACTTC. This translates into CASSYYRGQQETQYF. V and J are TRBV6-5 and TRBJ2-5, with 9 bases lining up with TRBD1. In germline, CDR1 is MNHEY, CDR2 SVGAGI. The CDR3 is 15 residues long. The junction had 4 bases not matched to a gene; V was cut back by 3 bases and J by 2 bases.